The present T cell receptor beta chain was sequenced within a study of blood T cell repertoires in COVID-19. This clone appeared once. This CDR3 is 16 amino acids long. Per the germline V gene, CDR1 is SGHRS and CDR2 is YFSETQ. V dropped 0 bases and J dropped 2; count of bases not matched to a gene: 6. Libraries were prepared by immunoSEQ multiplex PCR; TCRdb keeps only in-frame clonotypes and omits some of them. Of about 430,000 clones in the sample, 88% are singletons; the top ten hold 1.2% to 1.5%. This TCR came from a woman between 18 and 29 years old who had been exposed to COVID-19. Sequencing input: PBMCs or T cells enriched from blood (not recorded which). J is TRBJ2-7 and V is TRBV5-1, with TRBD1 matching 9 bases. CDR3 nucleotide sequence: TGCGCCAGCAGCTTGGAGTCCGGGACAGGGACCTACGAGCAGTACTTC. This codes for CASSLESGTGTYEQYF.